Listed below are T cell receptor beta chains from one sample, sequenced in a study of blood T cell repertoires in COVID-19. Produced via immunoSEQ multiplex PCR; TCRdb's table is partial and in-frame only. The table records 45,000 to 55,000 clones, about nine tenths of them present only once. The sequenced sample consisted of peripheral blood. All receptors derive from a human donor in a cohort sampled during active COVID-19. Each CDR3 is given with its conserved first and last residue. The D gene is left open where the match is weak. Size is omitted from some rows. Given values are once, few, many or a class for expanded clones.

j_call cdr3_length d_call clone_size v_call cdr3_nt cdr3_aa
TRBJ2-1 16 - - TRBV6-6 TGTGCCAGCAGTTACCCGAGGGGGGGAGGGGGGAATGAGCAGTTCTTC CASSYPRGGGGNEQFF
TRBJ2-7 14 TRBD2 - TRBV28 TGTGCCAGCAGTCTAGCGGGAGGGCGAAAAGAGCAGTACTTC CASSLAGGRKEQYF
TRBJ2-7 17 - - TRBV6-1 TGTGCCAGCAGTGAAGATCCCCTTCGGGGTTACCCTTACGAGCAGTACTTC CASSEDPLRGYPYEQYF
TRBJ2-2 17 TRBD2 - TRBV9 TGTGCCAGCAGCCCCCGGACTAGCGGGAGAATTGCCGGGGAGCTGTTTTTT CASSPRTSGRIAGELFF
TRBJ1-2 13 - few TRBV6-5 TGTGCCAGCAGACACGAAACAGGGAGTGGCTACACCTTC CASRHETGSGYTF
TRBJ1-1 11 - - TRBV28 TGTGCCAGCAGTATAGAGCTTGAAGCTTTCTTT CASSIELEAFF
TRBJ1-4 16 TRBD1 - TRBV27 TGTGCCAGCAGCACAGCTGGACAGGGAGTGTGGGAAAAACTGTTTTTT CASSTAGQGVWEKLFF
TRBJ2-2 15 TRBD1 few TRBV5-5 TGTGCCAGCAGAATGACAGGGGTAAACACCGGGGAGCTGTTTTTT CASRMTGVNTGELFF
TRBJ2-7 12 - few TRBV19 TGTGCCAGTAGCGCGAACTCCTACGAGCAGTACTTC CASSANSYEQYF
TRBJ2-7 15 TRBD2 once TRBV5-1 TGCGCCAGCAGCCCTACTAGCGGAGTCTCCTACGAGCAGTACTTC CASSPTSGVSYEQYF
TRBJ2-7 16 TRBD1 - TRBV28 TGTGCCAGCAGTTCCTCGGGACAGGGGGCAAATTACGAGCAGTACTTC CASSSSGQGANYEQYF
TRBJ2-6 13 - - TRBV2 TGTGCCAGCAGTCGACAGGGGGCCAACGTCCTGACTTTC CASSRQGANVLTF
TRBJ1-5 13 - - TRBV30 TGTGCCTGGAGTGTATCCAGCGGTCAGCCCCAGCATTTT CAWSVSSGQPQHF
TRBJ1-2 14 - - TRBV28 TGTGCCAGCAGTGTCACAGGGCAGTCCCCCGGCTACACCTTC CASSVTGQSPGYTF
TRBJ1-6 16 - - TRBV19 TGTGCCAGTAGCGCCGCGGGCAGCTCCTATAATTCACCCCTCCACTTT CASSAAGSSYNSPLHF
TRBJ2-7 20 - - TRBV30 TGTGCCTGGAGAAGGATGAGCGCCCTTATCCGTACGGAGCATTCCTACGAGCAGTACTTC CAWRRMSALIRTEHSYEQYF
TRBJ2-6 14 - - TRBV7-9 TGTGCCAGCAGCTTTCCAGGTGGGGCCAACGTCCTGACTTTC CASSFPGGANVLTF
TRBJ2-7 16 - - TRBV6-1 TGTGCCAGCAGTGAAGCGTCCTGGCAGGGGAACGACGAGCAGTACTTC CASSEASWQGNDEQYF
TRBJ2-7 16 - - TRBV6-1 TGTGCCAGCAGTGAAGCCCTCCTGGCTTTATACTACGAGCAGTACTTC CASSEALLALYYEQYF
TRBJ2-1 17 - - TRBV13 TGTGCCAGCAGCTTAGGAATCGGGTCTAGCGCCTACAATGAGCAGTTCTTC CASSLGIGSSAYNEQFF
TRBJ2-2 17 TRBD2 - TRBV19 TGTGCCAGTAGTATAGTTTGTCTAGCGGGAGAGTTCGGGGAGCTGTTTTTT CASSIVCLAGEFGELFF
TRBJ2-6 16 - once TRBV6-1 TGTGCCAGCAGTGCTCAGGTGAGCTCTGGGGCCAACGTCCTGACTTTC CASSAQVSSGANVLTF
TRBJ2-7 15 TRBD2 once TRBV25-1 TGTGCCAGCAGTGCCGGCCGGGAGGGCCTCTACGAGCAGTACTTC CASSAGREGLYEQYF
TRBJ2-5 12 - - TRBV9 TGTGCCAGCAGCGGAGTACAAGAGACCCAGTACTTC CASSGVQETQYF
TRBJ1-5 12 - - TRBV6-6 TGTGCCAGCAGGGGGGCCGCGGGGCCCCAGCATTTT CASRGAAGPQHF
TRBJ2-1 14 TRBD2 once TRBV24-1 TGTGCCACCAGTGTCCCCGGGAGGGGGGCAGAGCAGTTCTTC CATSVPGRGAEQFF
TRBJ1-5 13 - few TRBV6-5 TGTGCCAGCAGGGCTAGCCCCAGGCAGCCCCAGCATTTT CASRASPRQPQHF
TRBJ2-7 14 TRBD1 - TRBV4-2 TGTGCCAGCAGCCAAGGGACAGGGGGCGCCGAGCAGTACTTC CASSQGTGGAEQYF
TRBJ2-7 15 - - TRBV29-1 TGCAGCGTTGAGGGGGGTAGCGGTAGCTCCTACGAGCAGTACTTC CSVEGGSGSSYEQYF
TRBJ2-1 14 - - TRBV3-1/TRBV3-2 TGTGCCAGCAGCCAAACCGGGATGGGTAATGAGCAGTTCTTC CASSQTGMGNEQFF
TRBJ2-5 14 TRBD2 - TRBV3-1/TRBV3-2 TGTGCCAGCAGCCCCCGACTAGCTCAAGAGACCCAGTACTTC CASSPRLAQETQYF
TRBJ1-2 15 TRBD1 - TRBV29-1 TGCAGCGTTGCTCTGGGGACAGGGGTTGGTTATGGCTACACCTTC CSVALGTGVGYGYTF
TRBJ1-5 13 - - TRBV28 TGTGCCAGCACCCTGACTGGGTTCGGGCCCCAGCATTTT CASTLTGFGPQHF
TRBJ2-5 13 - once TRBV4-1 TGCGCCAGCAGCCTGGACACCCAAGAGACCCAGTACTTC CASSLDTQETQYF
TRBJ2-7 14 TRBD2 - TRBV27 TGTGCCAGCAGCAACCTAGCGGGAGCCTACGAGCAGTACTTC CASSNLAGAYEQYF
TRBJ2-2 19 TRBD2 - TRBV24-1 TGTGCCACCAGTCCCCCAGGACCGGGACTACCCGGGAACACCGGGGAGCTGTTTTTT CATSPPGPGLPGNTGELFF
TRBJ1-1 15 - once TRBV5-1 TGCGCCAGCAGCTTGGAAGGGGGGGCTGGTACTGAAGCTTTCTTT CASSLEGGAGTEAFF
TRBJ2-7 14 - few TRBV5-1 TGCGCCAGCAGCGTTGGGGACCCTGGGGGGGAGCAGTACTTC CASSVGDPGGEQYF
TRBJ1-5 13 - few TRBV2 TGTGCCAGCAAATTCGGTGCCAATCAGCCCCAGCATTTT CASKFGANQPQHF
TRBJ1-1 13 TRBD1 - TRBV18 TGTGCCAGCTCACCGGTAGGGGGCTCTGAAGCTTTCTTT CASSPVGGSEAFF
TRBJ1-1 13 - few TRBV6-1 TGTGCCAGCAGTGACCGGGAGAACACTGAAGCTTTCTTT CASSDRENTEAFF
TRBJ2-1 16 TRBD2 - TRBV19 TGTGCCAGTAGCCCCGGGACTAGCGGGAGTGGCCATGAGCAGTTCTTC CASSPGTSGSGHEQFF
TRBJ2-3 13 - - TRBV11-2 TGTGCCAGCAGCTCTGAACCGGAGGATACGCAGTATTTT CASSSEPEDTQYF
TRBJ2-4 17 - - TRBV11-2 TGTGCCAGCAGCTCCGCCCGATGGGGGGAAGCCAAAAACATTCAGTACTTC CASSSARWGEAKNIQYF
TRBJ2-7 14 TRBD1 - TRBV5-5 TGTGCCAGCAGCATGGGACAGCAGAACTACGAGCAGTACTTC CASSMGQQNYEQYF
TRBJ2-7 16 TRBD2 few TRBV3-1/TRBV3-2 TGTGCCAGCAGCCAAGAGACTAGCGGCCTCTCCTACGAGCAGTACTTC CASSQETSGLSYEQYF
TRBJ2-1 13 - - TRBV29-1 TGCAGCGTTGTTGTAAACCTCCGGAATGAGCAGTTCTTC CSVVVNLRNEQFF
TRBJ2-1 15 TRBD2 - TRBV11-1 TGTGCCAGCAGACCCACTACTAGCGGCTACAATGAGCAGTTCTTC CASRPTTSGYNEQFF
TRBJ2-2 15 - - TRBV27 TGTGCCAGCAGGCTAGCAGCGGCGAACACCGGGGAGCTGTTTTTT CASRLAAANTGELFF
TRBJ2-1 16 - once TRBV19 TGTGCCAGTAGGCAGTTAGGGGGAAGTCGCTACAATGAGCAGTTCTTC CASRQLGGSRYNEQFF
TRBJ2-3 15 - - TRBV3-1/TRBV3-2 TGTGCCAGCAGCCAAGATGGGGCGGGATGGGATACGCAGTATTTT CASSQDGAGWDTQYF